The 22 T cell receptor beta chains in this list originate from one sample, sequenced in a study of shared clonotypes between healthy human individuals. Profiling relied on immunoSEQ multiplex PCR, and the TCRdb table lists in-frame clones only, not all of them. The sample lists some 2.1 million clones, approximately 95% occurring once. CD45RO-negative, CCR7-selected cells formed the naive CD8 fraction, which excluded terminally differentiated effector memory CD45RA+ cells. Sequenced sample: naive CD8+ T cells sorted from blood. Receptors originate from a man aged 18 to 29 in good health.

V gene TRBV7-2 combines with J gene TRBJ2-1; D may match TRBD1 or TRBD2 (5 bases each). This CDR3 is 14 amino acids long. Trimming removed 2 bases from V and 6 bases from J, with 11 bases in between. Germline CDR1 SGHTA, CDR2 FQGNSA. The DNA for the CDR3 is TGTGCCAGCAGCTTATTCGTTGGGGGCAATGAGCAGTTCTTC. This gives the protein CASSLFVGGNEQFF.

The rearrangement joins TRBV6-1 to TRBJ2-1, with D possibly being TRBD1 (6 bases). V lost 0 bases to trimming and J lost 8 bases, with 11 bases between them. The CDR3 runs 14 residues. Germline CDR1 and CDR2: MNHNS and SASEGT. The CDR3 spells CASSEAWYRDEQFF. The CDR3 bases are TGTGCCAGCAGTGAAGCGTGGTACAGGGATGAGCAGTTCTTC.

The gene calls are TRBV29-1 and TRBJ1-2; 7 positions agree with TRBD1. Germline V gene lookup returns CDR1 SQVTM and CDR2 ANQGSEA. With V trimmed by 4 bases and J by 3 bases, 5 bases remained unmatched. This CDR3 contains 13 residues. CDR3 coding DNA: TGCAGCGTTGTCGGGGACAGTGACTATGGCTACACCTTC. Protein product: CSVVGDSDYGYTF.

The rearrangement links TRBV27 to TRBJ1-3, with a possible D match to TRBD1 (5 bases). This CDR3 region has 13 residues. Germline V gene lookup returns CDR1 MNHEY and CDR2 SMNVEV (reference sequence). V lost 6 bases to trimming and J lost 7 bases, with 13 bases between them. CDR3 DNA sequence: TGTGCCAGCAGCCCGGGAGGGGTTAACACCATATATTTT. It codes for CASSPGGVNTIYF.

Of note for this clone: The same CDR3 can be traced to other DNA sequences in this sample. The CDR3 coding sequence is TGTGCCAGCAGTTTAGTAGCAACTAATGAAAAACTGTTTTTT. Its translation is CASSLVATNEKLFF. The chain employs TRBV27 and TRBJ1-4; D uncertain. Trimming shortened V by 2 bases and J by 0 bases, and 4 bases separated the two germline ends. From germline, CDR1 is MNHEY and CDR2 SMNVEV (reference sequence). The CDR3 covers 14 residues.

The gene calls are TRBV11-2 and TRBJ2-7; D remains ambiguous. The germline V gene encodes CDR1 SGHAT and CDR2 FQNNGV. The CDR3 is 12 residues long. V lost 1 base to trimming and J lost 6 bases, with 7 bases between them. CDR3 nucleotide sequence: TGTGCCAGCAGCTTAGCTCTCCGCGAGCAGTACTTC. Translation gives CASSLALREQYF.

Worth noting for this clone: This sample also contains other DNA sequences that code for the same CDR3. J is TRBJ2-3 and V is TRBV6-5, with unresolved D. Trimming took 1 base from V and 4 from J, leaving 9 bases between them. From germline, CDR1 is MNHEY and CDR2 SVGAGI. The CDR3 extends over 14 amino acids. Here the CDR3 reads CASSYLEGADTQYF. The CDR3 nucleotides are TGTGCCAGCAGTTACTTGGAAGGAGCAGATACGCAGTATTTT.

The chain carries TRBV27 and TRBJ1-5, with 9 bases lining up with TRBD1. The germline V gene encodes CDR1 MNHEY and CDR2 SMNVEV (reference sequence). The V and J ends lost 0 bases and 4 bases, in that order; junction bases with no gene match: 10. The CDR3 is 18 residues long. The CDR3 DNA reads as TGTGCCAGCAGTTTATCGAACAGGGGGCAAGAAGCAAATCAGCCCCAGCATTTT. Translation gives CASSLSNRGQEANQPQHF.

The chain recombines TRBV19 with TRBJ1-5; no firm D call. Trimming pared 2 bases from V and 1 base from J, leaving 12 bases between. CDR1 is LNHDA and CDR2 is SQIVND in the germline V gene (reference sequence). The CDR3 sequence is 16 residues long. CDR3 sequence (DNA): TGTGCCAGTAGTATAAGAGGAGGGAGAAGCAATCAGCCCCAGCATTTT. It yields the protein CASSIRGGRSNQPQHF.

This CDR3 is CASSVRTAIEGYTF. DNA for the CDR3: TGTGCCAGCAGCGTCAGGACAGCGATTGAGGGCTACACCTTC. The chain employs TRBV7-9 and TRBJ1-2; TRBD1 might be the D (6 bases). The CDR3 loop spans 14 amino acids. V lost 5 bases, J lost 8 bases, and 18 bases lay in between. CDR1 is SEHNR, CDR2 FQNEAQ, per germline (reference sequence).

The rearrangement joins TRBV5-1 to TRBJ2-1, with D possibly TRBD2 on 6 matching bases. The CDR3 length is 13 residues. The germline V and J ends were trimmed by 4 bases and 7 bases, with 12 bases remaining between them. CDR1 is SGHRS, CDR2 YFSETQ, per germline. DNA of the CDR3: TGCGCCAGCAGCCAATATAGCGGAAATGAGCAGTTCTTC. This encodes CASSQYSGNEQFF.

The V gene is TRBV4-1, the J gene TRBJ1-1; 7 nucleotides match TRBD1. The CDR3 runs 16 residues. The junction had 7 bases not matched to a gene; V was cut back by 1 base and J by 2 bases. CDR1 is MGHRA and CDR2 is YSYEKL in the germline V gene. CDR3 sequence reads: CASSQAARTGNTEAFF. CDR3 DNA sequence: TGCGCCAGCAGCCAAGCCGCTCGGACAGGAAACACTGAAGCTTTCTTT.

As concerns this clone: Distinct nucleotide sequences in the sample also encode this CDR3. V usage is TRBV4-1 and J usage is TRBJ2-7; D remains ambiguous. The CDR3 has 14 residues. Germline loops: CDR1 MGHRA, CDR2 YSYEKL. V gave up 0 bases and J gave up 0 bases, with 6 bases separating them. CDR3 in amino acids: CASSQEDSSYEQYF. The CDR3 region has the DNA TGCGCCAGCAGCCAAGAGGATAGCTCCTACGAGCAGTACTTC.

This clone was counted once. The chain uses TRBV28 and TRBJ2-6; 16 bases are shared with TRBD2. The CDR3 is 18 residues long. Trimming cost V 6 bases and J 1 base; bases outside gene matches: 3. Germline V gives CDR1 MDHEN, CDR2 SYDVKM. The CDR3 is CASSPGLAGGSGANVLTF. The CDR3 region has the DNA TGTGCCAGCAGCCCGGGACTAGCGGGGGGGTCTGGGGCCAACGTCCTGACTTTC.

V usage is TRBV30 and J usage is TRBJ1-4; D gene unclear. V gave up 4 bases and J gave up 2 bases, with 14 bases separating them. Germline CDR1 reads GTSNPN; CDR2 reads SVGIG (reference sequence). The CDR3 sequence is 15 residues long. The CDR3 region is CAWTKGPGTNEKLFF. CDR3 DNA sequence: TGTGCCTGGACCAAAGGACCCGGTACTAATGAAAAACTGTTTTTT. Complete variable domain (other parts from reference TRBV30 and TRBJ1-4): SQTIHQWPATLVQPVGSPLSLECTVEGTSNPNLYWYRQAAGRGLQLLFYSVGIGQISSEVPQNLSASRPQDRQFILSSKKLLLSDSGFYLCAWTKGPGTNEKLFFGSGTQLSVL.

The chain is built from TRBV5-4 and TRBJ1-4; tentative D call: TRBD1 (5 bases). Germline CDR1 and CDR2: SGHNT and YYREEE (reference sequence). The CDR3 is made up of 14 amino acids. Between the trimmed V and J ends, which lost 5 bases and 3 bases, there was a span of 11 bases. CDR3 bases: TGTGCCAGCAGGAAGGGGATTTCTAATGAAAAACTGTTTTTT. Translation gives CASRKGISNEKLFF. The whole variable domain, filled in from reference TRBV5-4 and TRBJ1-4, reads ETGVTQSPTHLIKTRGQQVTLRCSSQSGHNTVSWYQQALGQGPQFIFQYYREEENGRGNFPPRFSGLQFPNYSSELNVNALELDDSALYLCASRKGISNEKLFFGSGTQLSVL.

For this clone: This CDR3 is also generated by other DNA sequences in the sample. The chain has TRBV19 and TRBJ2-7; possibly TRBD1 for D (6 bases). Per the germline V gene, CDR1 is LNHDA and CDR2 is SQIVND (reference sequence). The CDR3 runs to 14 residues. V was pared by 3 bases and J by 4 bases, with 13 bases between. DNA for the CDR3: TGTGCCAGTAGTATCGGCAGGGGTATTTACGAGCAGTACTTC. This codes for CASSIGRGIYEQYF.

The CDR3 sequence: CASRAPGDYGYTF. As DNA, the CDR3 is TGTGCCAGTAGGGCCCCAGGGGACTATGGCTACACCTTC. V usage is TRBV19 and J usage is TRBJ1-2, with TRBD1 as a possible D gene (6 bases). Deletions cut 6 bases from V and 3 bases from J, with 11 bases between. Germline assignment: CDR1 LNHDA and CDR2 SQIVND (reference sequence). This CDR3 region has 13 residues. Using reference TRBV19 and TRBJ1-2 for the parts outside the CDR3, the full variable domain is DGGITQSPKYLFRKEGQNVTLSCEQNLNHDAMYWYRQDPGQGLRLIYYSQIVNDFQKGDIAEGYSVSREKKESFPLTVTSAQKNPTAFYLCASRAPGDYGYTFGSGTRLTVV.

The chain couples TRBV10-2 to TRBJ1-4; D gene ambiguous. Trimming left V 10 bases short and J 4 bases short, with 10 bases between. CDR3 size: 12 residues. Germline CDR1 reads WSHSY; CDR2 reads SAAADI. The CDR3 loop reads CATIGNNEKLFF. DNA of the CDR3: TGCGCCACTATTGGCAATAATGAAAAACTGTTTTTT.

V is TRBV5-6 and J is TRBJ2-7, with TRBD1 matching over 7 bases. With 0 bases clipped from V and 3 bases from J, the junction kept 12 bases outside the gene matches. The CDR3 has 17 residues. Germline V gives CDR1 SGHDT, CDR2 YYEEEE. The CDR3 DNA follows: TGTGCCAGCAGCTTGGATCTTTGGACAGGACGAGGCTACGAGCAGTACTTC. Protein: CASSLDLWTGRGYEQYF.

The chain uses TRBV28 and TRBJ2-3; D not resolved. Trimming shortened V by 5 bases and J by 6 bases, and 12 bases separated the two germline ends. Germline CDR1 is MDHEN and CDR2 is SYDVKM. The CDR3 has 13 residues. The CDR3 loop is CASSRSLPDTQYF. DNA for the CDR3: TGTGCCAGCAGTAGATCACTTCCGGATACGCAGTATTTT. Full variable domain (rest looked up from reference TRBV28 and TRBJ2-3): DVKVTQSSRYLVKRTGEKVFLECVQDMDHENMFWYRQDPGLGLRLIYFSYDVKMKEKGDIPEGYSVSREKKERFSLILESASTNQTSMYLCASSRSLPDTQYFGPGTRLTVL.

The rearrangement joins TRBV28 to TRBJ2-7; D is undetermined. V shed 3 bases and J shed 7 bases, with 19 bases lying between them. CDR1 and CDR2 (germline): MDHEN, SYDVKM. The CDR3 has 15 amino acids. The chain's CDR3 is CASSFGSEQLVEQYF. CDR3 DNA: TGTGCCAGCAGTTTTGGTTCGGAACAGCTTGTAGAGCAGTACTTC.